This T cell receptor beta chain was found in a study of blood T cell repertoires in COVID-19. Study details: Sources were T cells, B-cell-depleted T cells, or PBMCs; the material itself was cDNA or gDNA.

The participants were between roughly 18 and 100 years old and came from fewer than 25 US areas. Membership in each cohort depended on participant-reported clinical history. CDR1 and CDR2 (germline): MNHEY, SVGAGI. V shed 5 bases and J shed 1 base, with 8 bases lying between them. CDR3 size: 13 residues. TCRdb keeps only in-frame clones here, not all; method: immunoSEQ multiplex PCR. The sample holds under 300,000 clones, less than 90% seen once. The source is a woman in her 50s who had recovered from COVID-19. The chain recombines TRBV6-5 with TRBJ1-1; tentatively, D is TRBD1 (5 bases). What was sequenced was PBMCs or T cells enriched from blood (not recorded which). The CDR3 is CASSRDRNTEAFF. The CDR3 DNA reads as TGTGCCAGCAGTCGAGACAGGAACACTGAAGCTTTCTTT.